The 2 T cell receptor beta chains in this list originate from one sample, sequenced in a study of blood T cell repertoires in COVID-19. Profiling relied on immunoSEQ multiplex PCR, and the TCRdb table lists in-frame clones only, not all of them. This sample has more than 250,000 clones; around 87% occur once, and the top ten carry 5.3%. Sequenced material: PBMCs or T cells enriched from blood (not recorded which). These receptors came from a young woman who had recovered from COVID-19.

The chain has TRBV2 and TRBJ2-3; 8 bases match TRBD2. Trimming removed 7 bases from V and 5 bases from J; junction bases left unmatched: 11. The CDR3 covers 15 residues. Germline CDR1 SNHLY, CDR2 FYNNEI. CDR3 coding DNA: TGTGCCAGCACTAGGGACGGGGGGGCAGAAGATACGCAGTATTTT. Its translation is CASTRDGGAEDTQYF.

This chain joins TRBV10-3 and TRBJ1-3; D is undetermined. Germline assignment: CDR1 ENHRY and CDR2 SYGVKD. Trimming left V 1 base short and J 0 bases short, with 4 bases between. The CDR3 is 14 amino acids. The CDR3 DNA reads as TGTGCCATCAGTGAGTGGAGCTCTGGAAACACCATATATTTT. Its translation: CAISEWSSGNTIYF.